A single T cell receptor beta chain is shown here with its context. What it binds is unknown. These data originate in a study of PD-1 blockade in mismatch repair-deficient tumors. Overall study context: All were previously treated, progressing patients with around eleven mismatch repair-deficient cancer types.

Study-level points and caveats: Tumor-resident clones, often undetectable pretreatment in blood, expanded then contracted after pembrolizumab.

Mismatch repair deficiency was confirmed in all patients, by PCR or immunohistochemistry. Assay used: immunoSEQ multiplex PCR; TCRdb lists only in-frame clones, some missing. The profile covers tens of thousands of clones, with 83% appearing a single time and around 21% taken by the ten largest. With V trimmed by 5 bases and J by 8 bases, 8 bases remained unmatched. The CDR3 is 13 amino acids. The germline CDR1 and CDR2 sequences are LNHDA and SQIVND (reference sequence). This receptor was identified in an adult with mismatch repair-deficient cancer. Here the sequenced sample was peripheral blood, taken 12 weeks after starting pembrolizumab. The rearrangement joins TRBV19 to TRBJ1-2; 7 bases line up with TRBD1. The CDR3 loop is CASSPPTGYGYTF. The CDR3 nucleotides are TGTGCCAGTAGTCCCCCGACAGGGTACGGCTACACCTTC.